A single sample is the source of the 29 T cell receptor beta chains below, sequenced in a study of blood T cell repertoires in COVID-19. Profiling relied on immunoSEQ multiplex PCR, and the TCRdb table lists in-frame clones only, not all of them. The table lists approximately 150,000 clones, roughly 85% of them singletons. Specimen: PBMCs or T cells enriched from blood (not recorded which). Receptors were obtained from a woman in her 70s in a cohort exposed to, infected with or recovered from COVID-19 (not recorded which).

The chain employs TRBV6-5 and TRBJ1-2; 8 bases agree with TRBD1. The V segment lost 6 bases and the J segment 2 bases; nucleotides outside the gene matches: 8. CDR1 is MNHEY and CDR2 is SVGAGI in the germline V gene. There are 15 residues in the CDR3. This CDR3 is CASRDPGQVNYGYTF. DNA of the CDR3: TGTGCCAGCAGGGACCCGGGACAGGTGAACTATGGCTACACCTTC.

V usage is TRBV5-6 and J usage is TRBJ2-5, with 7 bases that match TRBD1. The CDR3 is 13 residues long. V gave up 3 bases and J gave up 5 bases; unmatched junction bases: 4. Germline lookup yields CDR1 SGHDT and CDR2 YYEEEE. Here the CDR3 DNA reads TGTGCCAGCAGCTGGGGGACAGTGGAGACCCAGTACTTC. Translating gives CASSWGTVETQYF.

The J gene is TRBJ1-3, the V gene TRBV5-1, with 7 bases that match TRBD1. V lost 0 bases to trimming and J lost 0 bases; unmatched junction nucleotides: 3. This CDR3 contains 16 residues. The germline V gene has CDR1 SGHRS and CDR2 YFSETQ. The chain's CDR3 is CASSLGQGHSGNTIYF. The CDR3 nucleotides are TGCGCCAGCAGCTTGGGACAGGGCCACTCTGGAAACACCATATATTTT.

V is TRBV11-3 and J is TRBJ2-7; a weak D match, TRBD2 (6 bases). Germline V gene sequence: CDR1 SGHNT, CDR2 YENEEA. The length of the CDR3 is 13 residues. V was shortened by 5 bases and J by 3 bases, with 11 bases between the two germline ends. The CDR3 protein is CASSPGLYYEQYF. CDR3 in DNA: TGTGCCAGCAGCCCGGGACTTTACTACGAGCAGTACTTC.

The chain joins TRBV3-1 (or the pseudogene TRBV3-2) to TRBJ2-1; 10 bases fit TRBD2. CDR1 is LGHDT and CDR2 is YNNKEL in the germline V gene (reference sequence). V lost 2 bases and J lost 9; bases outside the gene matches: 7. The CDR3 sequence is 15 residues long. The CDR3 sequence is CASSQLAGGGGEQFF. DNA of the CDR3: TGTGCCAGCAGCCAATTAGCGGGAGGAGGGGGTGAGCAGTTCTTC.

The chain couples TRBV19 to TRBJ2-6; 7 bases line up with TRBD1. Trimming at V came to 4 bases and at J to 3 bases, leaving 9 bases not matched to a gene. Per the germline V gene, CDR1 is LNHDA and CDR2 is SQIVND (reference sequence). The CDR3 is 17 residues long. The CDR3 sequence: CASSRGGWVNGANVLTF. CDR3 in DNA: TGTGCCAGTAGTAGAGGGGGCTGGGTGAATGGGGCCAACGTCCTGACTTTC.

A note on this clone: Other DNA sequences in this sample translate to the same CDR3. The chain uses TRBV3-1 (or the pseudogene TRBV3-2) and TRBJ1-5, with 9 bases lining up with TRBD1. Germline V gives CDR1 LGHDT, CDR2 YNNKEL (reference sequence). V was clipped by 4 bases and J by 4 bases; unmatched bases: 5. The CDR3 loop spans 15 amino acids. This CDR3 reads CASSRGTGLNQPQHF. In DNA, the CDR3 is TGTGCCAGCAGCCGCGGGACAGGGCTTAATCAGCCCCAGCATTTT.

J is TRBJ2-7 and V is TRBV11-2, with TRBD1 as a possible D gene (6 bases). The V end was cut by 2 bases, the J end by 4 bases, with 9 bases between. CDR1 is SGHAT, CDR2 FQNNGV, per germline. This CDR3 region has 13 residues. The DNA of the CDR3 is TGTGCCAGCAGCTTACGGCAGGGGTACGAGCAGTACTTC. Protein product: CASSLRQGYEQYF.

J is TRBJ2-1 and V is TRBV28; 7 bases are shared with TRBD2. This CDR3 comprises 16 residues. V trimming: 6 bases; J trimming: 5 bases; junction bases outside the gene matches: 13. The germline V gene encodes CDR1 MDHEN and CDR2 SYDVKM. For the CDR3, the DNA is TGTGCCAGCAGCTCCGCGGCGGCGGGAGAGCACAATGAGCAGTTCTTC. This translates into CASSSAAAGEHNEQFF. The variable domain in full, completed from reference TRBV28 and TRBJ2-1, reads DVKVTQSSRYLVKRTGEKVFLECVQDMDHENMFWYRQDPGLGLRLIYFSYDVKMKEKGDIPEGYSVSREKKERFSLILESASTNQTSMYLCASSSAAAGEHNEQFFGPGTRLTVL.

The chain carries TRBV28 and TRBJ2-5; TRBD2 agrees at 9 bases. Trimming cost V 1 base and J 1 base; bases outside gene matches: 10. Germline CDR1 is MDHEN and CDR2 is SYDVKM. CDR3 length: 18 residues. The CDR3 coding sequence is TGTGCCAGCAGTTTATCGGTCCTAGCGGGACCGCCCCAAGAGACCCAGTACTTC. Encoded protein: CASSLSVLAGPPQETQYF. Full variable domain (rest looked up from reference TRBV28 and TRBJ2-5): DVKVTQSSRYLVKRTGEKVFLECVQDMDHENMFWYRQDPGLGLRLIYFSYDVKMKEKGDIPEGYSVSREKKERFSLILESASTNQTSMYLCASSLSVLAGPPQETQYFGPGTRLLVL.

This chain links TRBV3-1 (or the pseudogene TRBV3-2) with TRBJ2-7, with 8 nucleotides matching TRBD2. The V segment lost 4 bases and the J segment 13 bases; nucleotides outside the gene matches: 9. The CDR3 loop spans 12 amino acids. CDR1 and CDR2 from the germline V gene are LGHDT and YNNKEL (reference sequence). CDR3 sequence reads: CASSPDTGTSYF. CDR3 bases: TGTGCCAGCAGCCCTGATACCGGGACTAGTTACTTC.

Here the CDR3 reads CASSPFPGQGGEQYF. DNA of the CDR3: TGTGCCAGCTCACCATTCCCGGGACAGGGGGGCGAGCAGTACTTC. This chain uses TRBV18 with TRBJ2-7; 11 bases map to TRBD1. The CDR3 is 15 amino acids. CDR1 is KGHSH and CDR2 is LQKENI in the germline V gene. Losses at the gene ends were 2 bases for V and 6 bases for J; bases not matched to a gene: 6.

The chain recombines TRBV2 with TRBJ1-4; 11 bases are a match to TRBD1. The CDR3 has 16 amino acids. Germline values: CDR1 SNHLY, CDR2 FYNNEI. With 6 bases clipped from V and 6 bases from J, the junction kept 9 bases outside the gene matches. The CDR3 is CASSLGTGGGYEKLFF. CDR3 DNA: TGTGCCAGCAGCCTGGGGACAGGGGGAGGATATGAAAAACTGTTTTTT.

The V gene is TRBV6-4, the J gene TRBJ2-7; a possible D gene is TRBD2 (6 bases). This CDR3 spans 14 amino acids. The ends were cut back, 2 bases at V and 7 bases at J, with 15 bases in the middle. Per germline, CDR1 MRHNA and CDR2 SNTAGT. The CDR3 region is CASSDGGGPTEQYF. CDR3 in DNA: TGTGCCAGCAGTGACGGGGGAGGCCCCACGGAGCAGTACTTC.

Here the CDR3 reads CASSLDLYEQYF. The CDR3 bases are TGTGCCAGCAGCTTAGATCTCTACGAGCAGTACTTC. The chain carries TRBV11-2 and TRBJ2-7; no definite D call. This CDR3 spans 12 amino acids. Germline CDR1 and CDR2: SGHAT and FQNNGV. Trimming took off 0 bases at V and 3 bases at J, with 3 bases between the two ends.

The chain combines TRBV15 with TRBJ2-4; 7 bases fit TRBD1. CDR1 is LNHNV and CDR2 is YYDKDF in the germline V gene (reference sequence). CDR3 length: 15 residues. Germline trimming cut 6 bases from V and 6 bases from J; bases unmatched to any gene: 11. The CDR3 protein is CATSSRTGGGNIQYF. The CDR3 DNA reads as TGTGCCACCAGTTCTCGGACAGGAGGAGGAAACATTCAGTACTTC.

The gene calls are TRBV2 and TRBJ1-6; 8 bases map to TRBD1. Germline trimming cut 5 bases from V and 6 bases from J; bases unmatched to any gene: 12. The CDR3 sequence is 17 residues long. Germline loops: CDR1 SNHLY, CDR2 FYNNEI. The CDR3 reads CASSLEDRVGGNSPLHF. The CDR3 nucleotides are TGTGCCAGCAGTCTAGAGGACAGGGTAGGGGGTAATTCACCCCTCCACTTT.

The rearrangement uses TRBV10-2 and TRBJ2-5, with 7 nucleotides matching TRBD1. J lost 5 bases, V lost 6 bases, and 3 bases had no gene match. Looked up from germline, CDR1 is WSHSY and CDR2 is SAAADI. The CDR3 is 12 residues long. DNA for the CDR3: TGCGCCAGCAGCCGGGGACAGGAGACCCAGTACTTC. It codes for CASSRGQETQYF.

The chain uses TRBV5-4 and TRBJ2-7; the match to TRBD2 covers 8 bases. V shed 4 bases, J shed 5 bases, and the junction held 11 bases outside the gene matches. The CDR3 is 15 residues long. CDR1 is SGHNT, CDR2 YYREEE, per germline (reference sequence). The CDR3 DNA follows: TGTGCCAGCAGCCCGGCCGGGACTAGGGTAAACGAGCAGTACTTC. Amino acids: CASSPAGTRVNEQYF. Looking up the rest from reference TRBV5-4 and TRBJ2-7 gives the full variable domain: ETGVTQSPTHLIKTRGQQVTLRCSSQSGHNTVSWYQQALGQGPQFIFQYYREEENGRGNFPPRFSGLQFPNYSSELNVNALELDDSALYLCASSPAGTRVNEQYFGPGTRLTVT.

This chain joins TRBV5-1 and TRBJ2-2; D possibly corresponds to TRBD1 (6 bases). V lost 3 bases to trimming and J lost 4 bases, with 19 bases between them. This CDR3 is built from 17 residues. From germline, CDR1 is SGHRS and CDR2 YFSETQ. CDR3 DNA: TGCGCCAGCAGCTCTTTTACAGGGCCTCGCGTCACCGGGGAGCTGTTTTTT. Amino acids: CASSSFTGPRVTGELFF.

This chain joins TRBV30 and TRBJ1-2, with 7 bases aligning to TRBD1. Germline loops: CDR1 GTSNPN, CDR2 SVGIG (reference sequence). The ends lost 2 bases at V and 7 bases at J; junction bases unmatched: 13. This CDR3 is 15 amino acids long. As DNA, the CDR3 is TGTGCCTGGAGTAATCCAGGGGGGCCCTTGGGTGGCTACACCTTC. Translation: CAWSNPGGPLGGYTF.

This sequence joins TRBV4-1 and TRBJ1-2; D may be TRBD1 (6 bases). CDR3 length: 16 residues. Germline CDR1 reads MGHRA; CDR2 reads YSYEKL. V lost 2 bases to trimming and J lost 4 bases, with 17 bases between them. For the CDR3, the DNA is TGCGCCAGCAGCCAATTACTAGTACAGGGAGTCTATGGCTACACCTTC. Translated: CASSQLLVQGVYGYTF.

In its sample, this clone was seen once. The chain is built from TRBV7-9 and TRBJ1-2, with D maybe TRBD1 (6 bases). CDR1 is SEHNR, CDR2 FQNEAQ, per germline (reference sequence). The CDR3 has 16 residues. The V gene lost 5 bases and the J gene lost 6 bases, with 22 bases spanning the gap. CDR3 amino acids: CASSPTGGRLTNGYTF. Here the CDR3 DNA reads TGTGCCAGCAGCCCGACGGGGGGCAGGCTAACTAATGGCTACACCTTC.

This rearrangement joins TRBV5-1 to TRBJ1-4; D uncertain. V lost 2 bases to trimming and J lost 8 bases, with 13 bases between them. Per germline, CDR1 SGHRS and CDR2 YFSETQ. The CDR3 has 14 amino acids. CDR3 nucleotide sequence: TGCGCCAGCAGCTTTCTCCCGGGGTGGGAAAAACTGTTTTTT. Protein sequence: CASSFLPGWEKLFF.

The chain combines TRBV2 with TRBJ2-5; 10 bases agree with TRBD2. With V trimmed by 5 bases and J by 5 bases, 5 bases remained unmatched. CDR1 SNHLY and CDR2 FYNNEI come from the germline V gene. CDR3 size: 14 residues. CDR3 sequence: CASSPAGGGETQYF. CDR3 nucleotides: TGTGCCAGCAGTCCAGCGGGAGGGGGGGAGACCCAGTACTTC.

There are a few counts of this clone. V gene TRBV28 combines with J gene TRBJ1-4, with TRBD1 matching 7 bases. Germline-derived CDR1 and CDR2 are MDHEN and SYDVKM. The CDR3 is made up of 18 amino acids. V shed 10 bases, J shed 4 bases, and the junction held 21 bases outside the gene matches. The CDR3 DNA follows: TGTGCCATCCGCACTGAGGGACAGAAGGTTTCGGGTAATGAAAAACTGTTTTTT. Amino acid sequence: CAIRTEGQKVSGNEKLFF.

The rearrangement links TRBV9 to TRBJ2-1; 10 bases fit TRBD2. With 0 bases clipped from V and 6 bases from J, the junction kept 12 bases outside the gene matches. Germline CDR1 SGDLS, CDR2 YYNGEE. The CDR3 is 18 amino acids. The CDR3 spells CASSVGSSGSFGGNEQFF. CDR3 in DNA: TGTGCCAGCAGCGTAGGATCTAGCGGGAGCTTCGGGGGCAATGAGCAGTTCTTC.

The rearrangement joins TRBV7-9 to TRBJ2-2; 11 bases align to TRBD2. V lost 5 bases to trimming and J lost 2 bases; unmatched junction nucleotides: 4. This CDR3 is 16 amino acids long. Germline CDR1 is SEHNR and CDR2 is FQNEAQ (reference sequence). The CDR3 here is CASSPTSGGNTGELFF. CDR3 DNA: TGTGCCAGCAGCCCAACTAGCGGGGGAAACACCGGGGAGCTGTTTTTT.

The CDR3 region has the DNA TGTGCCAGCGGCAACGACAGGGGTTGGACTGAAGCTTTCTTT. It yields the protein CASGNDRGWTEAFF. This sequence joins TRBV7-2 and TRBJ1-1, with 8 bases lining up with TRBD1. The V gene's germline CDR1 is SGHTA and CDR2 FQGNSA. V was clipped by 8 bases and J by 5 bases; unmatched bases: 10. This CDR3 is 14 amino acids long.